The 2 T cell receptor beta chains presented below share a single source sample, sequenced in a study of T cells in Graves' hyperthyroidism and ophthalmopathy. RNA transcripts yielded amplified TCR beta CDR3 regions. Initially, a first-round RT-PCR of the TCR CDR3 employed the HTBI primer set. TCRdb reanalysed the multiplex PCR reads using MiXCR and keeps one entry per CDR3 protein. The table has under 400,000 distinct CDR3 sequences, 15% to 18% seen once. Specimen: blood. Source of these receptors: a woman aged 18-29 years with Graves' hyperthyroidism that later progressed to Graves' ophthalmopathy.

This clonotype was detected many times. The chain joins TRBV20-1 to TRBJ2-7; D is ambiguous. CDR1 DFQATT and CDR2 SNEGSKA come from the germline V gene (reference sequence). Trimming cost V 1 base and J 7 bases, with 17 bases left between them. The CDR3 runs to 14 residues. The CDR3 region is CSARVEGSEREQYF. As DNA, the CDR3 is TGCAGTGCTAGAGTTGAAGGATCAGAGAGGGAGCAGTACTTC.

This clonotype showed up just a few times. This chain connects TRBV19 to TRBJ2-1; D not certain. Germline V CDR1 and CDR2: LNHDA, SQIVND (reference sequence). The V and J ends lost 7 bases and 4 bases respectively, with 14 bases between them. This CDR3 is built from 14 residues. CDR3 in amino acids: CASTPRAKYNEQFF. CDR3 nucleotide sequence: TGTGCCAGTACTCCTCGGGCGAAATACAATGAGCAGTTCTTC.